These T cell receptor beta chains were read from a single sample in a study of blood T cell repertoires in COVID-19. The method was immunoSEQ multiplex PCR; TCRdb's version includes in-frame clones alone and lacks a portion of them. The profile shows about 49,000 clones, about four fifths of them singletons. The sample consisted of peripheral blood. The receptors shown here come from a woman aged 80 or over with COVID-19, enrolled during active disease. Each CDR3 is given with its conserved first and last residue. The order of the fields is clone size, V gene, J gene, D gene, CDR3 DNA, CDR3 protein. D genes are given only for firm matches. Clone size, where shown, is once, few, many, or a class for clones that have expanded.

>NA|TRBV16|TRBJ1-5|TRBD1
TGTGCCAGCAGCCCAACAGGGGACAACCAGCATTTT
CASSPTGDNQHF
>NA|TRBV6-4|TRBJ2-1|TRBD2
TGTGCCAGCAGTGAACGGACTAGCGGGAGGGCGTCGCAGTTCTTC
CASSERTSGRASQFF
>NA|TRBV2|TRBJ1-1|NA
TGTGCCAGCAGTGAACCTCCTCAGGAAGCTTTCTTT
CASSEPPQEAFF
>NA|TRBV5-1|TRBJ2-7|TRBD2
TGCGCCAGCCGCCCAGGGCTAGCGGGAACCTACGAGCAGTACTTC
CASRPGLAGTYEQYF
>NA|TRBV5-1|TRBJ2-7|TRBD1
TGCGCCAGCAGCTTGGAAACAGGGGTTTACTACGAGCAGTACTTC
CASSLETGVYYEQYF
>NA|TRBV9|TRBJ1-6|TRBD1
TGTGCCAGCAGCACAACAGGGGTAACTTCACCCCTCCACTTT
CASSTTGVTSPLHF
>NA|TRBV19|TRBJ2-1|TRBD2
TGTGCCAGCCAACTAGCGGGAGGGCCAAATGAGCAGTTCTTC
CASQLAGGPNEQFF
>NA|TRBV9|TRBJ1-4|NA
TGTGCCAGCAGCGCCCAGACACTAGCAACTAATGAAAAACTGTTTTTT
CASSAQTLATNEKLFF
>NA|TRBV27|TRBJ1-5|NA
TGTGCCAGCAGTTTAATGCAGAATCAGCCCCAGCATTTT
CASSLMQNQPQHF
>once|TRBV28|TRBJ2-6|NA
TGTGCCAGCGTGGGTAAGCAGGGGATCTCTGGGGCCAACGTCCTGACTTTC
CASVGKQGISGANVLTF
>NA|TRBV7-7|TRBJ2-5|TRBD1
TGTGCTAGCAGCTCGGGACAGGGGGTCGGAGAGACCCAGTACTTC
CASSSGQGVGETQYF
>NA|TRBV27|TRBJ1-5|TRBD1
TGTGCCAGCAGTGGGGACAGGGATCGGCCCCAGCATTTT
CASSGDRDRPQHF
>NA|TRBV6-2/TRBV6-3|TRBJ1-1|TRBD1
TGTGCCAGCAGTTTGACAGGGATTGAAACTGAAGCTTTCTTT
CASSLTGIETEAFF
>NA|TRBV9|TRBJ2-7|TRBD1
TGTGCCAGCAGCAAAGGACAGGGGACGTACGAGCAGTACTTC
CASSKGQGTYEQYF
>NA|TRBV11-2|TRBJ1-6|TRBD1
TGTGCCAGCAGCTGGACCGGGGACAGGCATAATTCACCCCTCCACTTT
CASSWTGDRHNSPLHF
>NA|TRBV6-5|TRBJ1-5|NA
TGTGCCAGCAGTTATGGTGCGAGCAATCAGCCCCAGCATTTT
CASSYGASNQPQHF
>once|TRBV19|TRBJ1-5|TRBD1
TGTGCCAGCACAGGCGGGACAGGGGCTGGCCAGCCCCAGCATTTT
CASTGGTGAGQPQHF
>NA|TRBV9|TRBJ1-5|TRBD1
TGTGCCAGCAGCGTAGTATCGGACAGGGGCCAGCCCCAGCATTTT
CASSVVSDRGQPQHF
>NA|TRBV11-3|TRBJ2-1|TRBD2
TGTGCCAGCAGTCCTAGCGGGGGAGTTTACAATGAGCAGTTCTTC
CASSPSGGVYNEQFF
>NA|TRBV6-5|TRBJ1-2|NA
TGTGCCAGCAGCCCAATTGACACAGGGATGGGCGGCTACACCTTC
CASSPIDTGMGGYTF
>NA|TRBV11-3|TRBJ2-1|NA
TGTGCCAGCAGCCCCGTCAATCAGGACTTTGGCGAGCAGTTCTTC
CASSPVNQDFGEQFF
>NA|TRBV24-1|TRBJ1-5|TRBD1
TGTGCCACCAGTGATTTTCCCGGGACAGGGGCAAATCAGCCCCAGCATTTT
CATSDFPGTGANQPQHF
>NA|TRBV19|TRBJ2-1|TRBD2
TGTGCCAGTAGTATGACTAGCGTCGACAATGAGCAGTTCTTC
CASSMTSVDNEQFF
>once|TRBV6-5|TRBJ1-3|NA
TGTGCCAGCAGTTACACCCTTAGATCCTCTGGAAACACCATATATTTT
CASSYTLRSSGNTIYF
>NA|TRBV4-2|TRBJ2-3|NA
TGTGCCAGCAGCCAAGAAAGGACGGGAGCTAGCACAGATACGCAGTATTTT
CASSQERTGASTDTQYF
>few|TRBV28|TRBJ1-2|NA
TGTGCCAGCAGTAAGACAGCCCCTGCCAACTATGGCTACACCTTC
CASSKTAPANYGYTF
>NA|TRBV14|TRBJ1-1|NA
TGTGCCAGCAGCCAGGAAACAGCGGGAAGCGAAGCTTTCTTT
CASSQETAGSEAFF
>once|TRBV30|TRBJ1-2|TRBD1
TGTGCCTGGAGTTTTCAGGGGGGTCTAAGTGGCTACACCTTC
CAWSFQGGLSGYTF
>NA|TRBV19|TRBJ2-4|TRBD1
TGTGCCAGTAGTAGGACAGGGTCGGGAAACATTCAGTACTTC
CASSRTGSGNIQYF
>NA|TRBV27|TRBJ2-7|TRBD2
TGTGCCAGCAGTTTATCCGCCGCGGGAGTATCCTACGAGCAGTACTTC
CASSLSAAGVSYEQYF
>NA|TRBV28|TRBJ1-4|NA
TGTGCCAGCAGTTTACAGTGGAATGAAAAACTGTTTTTT
CASSLQWNEKLFF
>NA|TRBV14|TRBJ1-1|NA
TGTGCCAGCAGCCAAAGAAGAGGTTCCATGAACACTGAAGCTTTCTTT
CASSQRRGSMNTEAFF
>NA|TRBV5-1|TRBJ2-3|NA
TGCGCCAGCAGCTTGGGCAGTACAGATACGCAGTATTTT
CASSLGSTDTQYF
>once|TRBV5-1|TRBJ1-2|NA
TGCGCCAGCAGCTTGGATGCAGGGAAGTATGGCTACACCTTC
CASSLDAGKYGYTF
>NA|TRBV7-3|TRBJ2-5|TRBD2
TGTGCCAGCAGCCCCAGCGGGGAAGAGACCCAGTACTTC
CASSPSGEETQYF
>NA|TRBV30|TRBJ2-7|NA
TGTGCCTGGAGAGCCCGGGGGAGCTCCTACGAGCAGTACTTC
CAWRARGSSYEQYF
>NA|TRBV3-1/TRBV3-2|TRBJ1-2|TRBD1
TGTGCCAGCAGCCAGACCCCGGGACAGGGCTATGGCTACACCTTC
CASSQTPGQGYGYTF
>once|TRBV5-1|TRBJ1-4|TRBD1
TGCGCCAGCAGCCCCGGGACAGGGTCTAATGAAAAACTGTTTTTT
CASSPGTGSNEKLFF
>NA|TRBV18|TRBJ2-3|TRBD2
TGTGCCAGCTCACCAGGGACTAGCGGGGATACGCAGTATTTT
CASSPGTSGDTQYF
>NA|TRBV21-1|TRBJ2-1|NA
TGTGCCAGCAGCAAGAGACTAGCGGGAGATCAAAAGGGGAATGAGCAGTTCTTC
CASSKRLAGDQKGNEQFF
>NA|TRBV5-1|TRBJ2-7|NA
TGCGCCAGCAGCTTGGCTTTGGTGGGCAGGGGGGCCGCCTACGAGCAGTACTTC
CASSLALVGRGAAYEQYF
>NA|TRBV5-6|TRBJ1-5|TRBD1
TGTGCCAGCAGCCCTCAGGGGGCGTTAGGTCAGCCCCAGCATTTT
CASSPQGALGQPQHF
>NA|TRBV18|TRBJ2-1|NA
TGTGCCAGCTCCCGATTGGGAGGATCGGATGAGCAGTTCTTC
CASSRLGGSDEQFF
>once|TRBV28|TRBJ1-2|NA
TGTGCCAGCAGTTTGGAGATATCTAACTATGGCTACACCTTC
CASSLEISNYGYTF
>NA|TRBV6-5|TRBJ1-2|NA
TGTGCCAGCAGTTACTCTCAGGGATATGGCTACACCTTC
CASSYSQGYGYTF
>NA|TRBV9|TRBJ1-6|TRBD1
TGTGCCAGCAGCGCAGGGACAGAGAGCTCCTATAATTCACCCCTCCACTTT
CASSAGTESSYNSPLHF
>NA|TRBV2|TRBJ2-7|TRBD1
TGTGCCAGCAGGCCGGGACAGTTCGGCGAGCAGTACTTC
CASRPGQFGEQYF
>NA|TRBV2|TRBJ2-4|TRBD2
TGTGCCAGCAGTCGGACTAGCGGGAGTGATGGAAACATTCAGTACTTC
CASSRTSGSDGNIQYF
>NA|TRBV19|TRBJ1-2|TRBD1
TGTGCCAGTAGCCACCCTGGACAGGCCACTAACTATGGCTACACCTTC
CASSHPGQATNYGYTF
>once|TRBV3-1/TRBV3-2|TRBJ1-2|NA
TGTGCCAGCAGCCAAGGGTTTAGGGGTAACTATGGCTACACCTTC
CASSQGFRGNYGYTF
>NA|TRBV28|TRBJ2-7|TRBD1
TGTGCCACCAAACCGGGACAGGGGTTCTCCTACGAGCAGTACTTC
CATKPGQGFSYEQYF
>NA|TRBV27|TRBJ1-4|NA
TGTGCCAGCAGCAGAAAGACGGGAGACAATGAAAAACTGTTTTTT
CASSRKTGDNEKLFF
>NA|TRBV6-5|TRBJ2-4|TRBD1
TGTGCCAGCAGTACGATGACAGGGTACGGCATTCAGTACTTC
CASSTMTGYGIQYF
>NA|TRBV11-2|TRBJ2-7|NA
TGTGCCAGCAGCTTAGACAGGGGCCAATACGAGCAGTACTTC
CASSLDRGQYEQYF
>NA|TRBV28|TRBJ1-1|NA
TGTGCCAGCAGTTTGGGGCAGAAAGCTTTCTTT
CASSLGQKAFF
>NA|TRBV12-5|TRBJ2-2|NA
TGTGCTAGTGGTTTGGAGGGGCGGGGAGGCTCTTCCGGGGAGCTGTTTTTT
CASGLEGRGGSSGELFF
>NA|TRBV5-1|TRBJ2-4|NA
TGCGCCAGCAGCTTGATGAGGCCACTAGCCAAAAACATTCAGTACTTC
CASSLMRPLAKNIQYF
>NA|TRBV19|TRBJ2-1|NA
TGTGCCAGTAGTATAGGGTGGTTAAGGGAGCGCCTCTCCTACAATGAGCAGTTCTTC
CASSIGWLRERLSYNEQFF
>NA|TRBV18|TRBJ2-1|TRBD2
TGTGCCAGCTTTTCCGGGACTAGCGCGCCCAATGAGCAGTTCTTC
CASFSGTSAPNEQFF